This T cell receptor (beta chain) was captured by sequencing in a study of blood T cells in healthy people across ages (dated by TCRdb to about 2015). At the level of the whole study: In model experiments, roughly one uniquely barcoded TCR beta cDNA molecule per two T cells was captured by template switching. To track age-related changes in TCR beta repertoire diversity, the study relied on deep sequencing normalized with unique cDNA molecular identifiers. The donors were split into four age groups: young (average around 15 years), middle-aged (39), aged (over 55) and long-lived (roughly 77). To avoid experimental bias, donors of different ages were randomly spread across the sequencing lanes. Using the same blood draw, the study looked at two additional independent replicas of 1 million unique cDNA reads for two donors, one aged 18 to 30 and the other aged 80 or older.

Systemically healthy Caucasian individuals from Russia, over 30 in total and aged roughly 6 to 100 years, were included as donors. Around 10 milliliters of peripheral blood were drawn from each donor into EDTA-treated Vacutainer tubes. Ficoll-Paque density-gradient centrifugation was used to isolate PBMCs, with at least 7 million per sample. Total RNA was extracted from PBMCs with Trizol reagent, with at least 5 micrograms obtained per sample. For every donor, an aliquot of PBMCs went through flow cytometry to measure the percentages of naive CD45RAhigh/CD27high T cells. Broad study findings and their caveats: As age increased, observed TCR beta diversity per million T cells dropped in a roughly linear way, and a significant reduction was already evident by age about 40. Bulk unsorted PBMC profiling prevented conclusive comparison of naive and antigen-experienced compartments. Compared with the aged group, the long-lived group had more naive CD4+ T cells, fewer expanded clones and increased TCR diversity, suggesting age selection. Estimates of total diversity based on one million sequenced T cells were considered lower bounds and underestimates. Observed TCR beta diversity correlated strongly with the percentage of naive T cells measured by flow cytometry. Because the CMV infection status of the donors was unknown, age-related changes in expanded clonotypes may potentially have been confounded.

V is cut by 6 bases and J by 4 bases, and the space between the germline ends is 18 bases. Looking up the germline V gene yields CDR1 SQVTM and CDR2 ANQGSEA. The CDR3 measures 14 amino acids from cysteine to phenylalanine. The entry retains the CDR3 DNA only, 42 bases that are in frame from base 1. This clonotype was seen a single time. Its antigen remains unidentified. No per-base quality is available; no much larger clone lies one base away. Libraries were constructed by 5' RACE. A second PCR of about 6 to 11 cycles was run with a J-beta primer mix and a sample-barcoded 5' primer. Each TCR beta cDNA molecule received a unique molecular identifier from a template-switch 5' adaptor carrying 12 random nucleotides. Each sample yielded at least 2.5 million CDR3-containing paired-end reads. First-strand cDNA synthesis was performed from all RNA using the Mint cDNA synthesis kit, with priming by a TRBC-specific oligonucleotide. Following uracil-DNA glycosylase treatment, all cDNA underwent a first 18-cycle PCR with the universal primers M1SS and BC2_uni_R. Per the original workflow: Each sample was normalized by randomly selecting 1 million high-quality reads, each carrying a distinct molecular identifier. Reads sharing molecular identifiers were discarded rather than binned into consensus sequences. CDR3 identification, clonotype clustering and error correction used MiTCR with a Q25 quality threshold and the strictest error-elimination algorithm. A nonparametric unseen species model using Euler transformation provided a lower-bound estimate of total TCR beta diversity. TCRdb passed the public sequencing reads through fastp at Q25 and MiXCR, retaining productive beta sequences. CDR3 protein sequences are deduplicated, and each keeps its most common genes and DNA. The V and J calls and clone size are TCRdb's, not the authors'. This sample holds roughly 1.9 million distinct CDR3 sequences; about 39% were observed only once. In total, the top ten clones hold more than 20% of the sample.

The chain couples TRBV29-1 to TRBJ1-1; TRBD1 is a weak D gene call, 5 bases matching. The specimen sequenced was blood. This clonotype originated in a human donor in good health. The CDR3 here reads CSVTWAGRFTEAFF. The DNA sequence reads TGCAGCGTAACCTGGGCAGGGCGATTCACTGAAGCTTTCTTT.